Following are 24 T cell receptor beta chains from one sample sequenced in a study of cytomegalovirus exposure and HLA in healthy donors. The primer mix had 60 Vbeta and 13 Jbeta primers. Sequenced by immunoSEQ multiplex PCR; TCRdb stores in-frame clones only, minus some. Of around 200,000 clones in the sample, roughly three quarters were seen once. Sequencing was performed on PBMCs. These receptors were obtained from a male donor in good health and CMV-seronegative.

The rearrangement joins TRBV4-3 to TRBJ2-7, with D maybe TRBD1 (7 bases). Trimming cost V 2 bases and J 4 bases, with 12 bases left between them. Germline CDR1 LGHNA, CDR2 YSLEER. The CDR3 extends over 14 amino acids. CDR3 bases: TGCGCCAGCAGCCAACTGACAGGGAGGTACGAGCAGTACTTC. It codes for CASSQLTGRYEQYF.

The chain joins TRBV11-2 to TRBJ1-5, with D perhaps TRBD1 (5 bases). In germline, CDR1 is SGHAT, CDR2 FQNNGV. V shed 0 bases and J shed 2 bases, with 5 bases lying between them. This CDR3 spans 14 amino acids. This CDR3 reads CASSLDRGNQPQHF. DNA for the CDR3: TGTGCCAGCAGCTTAGACAGGGGCAATCAGCCCCAGCATTTT.

In its sample, this clone was seen a few times. The chain links TRBV19 to TRBJ1-1; weak D call: TRBD1 (6 bases). Germline CDR1 and CDR2: LNHDA and SQIVND (reference sequence). Trimming cost V 5 bases and J 4 bases, with 17 bases left between them. The CDR3 covers 15 residues. The CDR3 sequence is CASSPMRGGGTEAFF. The CDR3 DNA reads as TGTGCCAGTAGTCCCATGAGGGGGGGTGGCACTGAAGCTTTCTTT.

The J gene is TRBJ1-5, the V gene TRBV25-1; TRBD1 aligns across 10 bases. The CDR3 has 17 residues. From germline, CDR1 is MGHDK and CDR2 SYGVNS. V shed 3 bases, J shed 5 bases, and the junction held 10 bases outside the gene matches. In DNA form, the CDR3 reads TGTGCCAGCAGTGAGTCTTTGGGACAGGGGATTGATCAGCCCCAGCATTTT. This encodes CASSESLGQGIDQPQHF.

The rearrangement links TRBV30 to TRBJ2-1; 11 nucleotides align to TRBD2. The V gene's germline CDR1 is GTSNPN and CDR2 SVGIG (reference sequence). The CDR3 is 14 residues long. J was trimmed by 4 bases and V by 3 bases; bases with no gene match: 2. The CDR3 region is CAWRGLAGYNEQFF. Here the CDR3 DNA reads TGTGCCTGGAGAGGACTAGCGGGTTACAATGAGCAGTTCTTC.

In this sample, this clone turned up a few times. The V call is TRBV11-2, the J call TRBJ1-3; the D gene is possibly TRBD1 (5 bases). Trimming removed 7 bases from V and 0 bases from J, with 13 bases in between. The CDR3 is made up of 15 amino acids. Germline values: CDR1 SGHAT, CDR2 FQNNGV. The CDR3 loop reads CASTVRAFSGNTIYF. The CDR3 nucleotides read TGTGCCAGCACTGTCAGGGCATTCTCTGGAAACACCATATATTTT.

The chain joins TRBV7-3 to TRBJ1-5; tentatively, D is TRBD1 (5 bases). This CDR3 is 13 amino acids long. Germline assignment: CDR1 SGHTA and CDR2 FQGTGA. The V and J ends lost 5 bases and 5 bases respectively, with 10 bases between them. This CDR3 is CASSLSRDQPQHF. DNA for the CDR3: TGTGCCAGCAGCCTGTCCAGGGATCAGCCCCAGCATTTT.

In nucleotides, the CDR3 is TGTGCCAGCAGCTTAGTGCGACAGGTCGGAGATGAGCAGTTCTTC. Translated: CASSLVRQVGDEQFF. This chain joins TRBV7-8 and TRBJ2-1, with D perhaps TRBD1 (6 bases). CDR3 length: 15 amino acids. Germline V lookup: CDR1 SGHVS, CDR2 FQNEAQ. With 1 base removed from V and 8 bases from J, the gap between germline ends came to 15 bases.

The chain joins TRBV4-1 to TRBJ2-7; 8 positions agree with TRBD2. This CDR3 has 14 residues. Trimming cost V 1 base and J 2 bases; bases outside gene matches: 1. CDR1 and CDR2 (germline): MGHRA, YSYEKL. The CDR3, as DNA: TGCGCCAGCAGCCAAGTAGCGGGGCCCTACGAGCAGTACTTC. Amino acid sequence: CASSQVAGPYEQYF.

This chain joins TRBV11-3 and TRBJ2-1; 13 bases are shared with TRBD2. Germline assignment: CDR1 SGHNT and CDR2 YENEEA. CDR3 length equals 15 residues. Trimming removed 4 bases from V and 5 bases from J; junction bases left unmatched: 2. The CDR3 region has the DNA TGTGCCAGCAGCTATGGACTAGCGGGGGACAATGAGCAGTTCTTC. This codes for CASSYGLAGDNEQFF.

A single count supports this clone. The V and J genes are TRBV6-5 and TRBJ2-1; the D gene is possibly TRBD1 (6 bases). This CDR3 has 13 residues. Looked up from germline, CDR1 is MNHEY and CDR2 is SVGAGI. The V end lost 5 bases, the J end lost 9 bases, and 14 bases lay between the germline ends. Written as DNA, the CDR3 is TGTGCCAGCAGTGCCGGGACACTTAGTGAGCAGTTCTTC. Protein product: CASSAGTLSEQFF.

The chain joins TRBV20-1 to TRBJ2-1; D is uncertain. This CDR3 comprises 11 residues. Trimming cost V 6 bases and J 8 bases, with 11 bases left between them. CDR1 is DFQATT, CDR2 SNEGSKA, per germline (reference sequence). CDR3 DNA: TGCAGTGCGCCTGCTCGGGATGAGCAGTTCTTC. Protein sequence: CSAPARDEQFF.

This chain links TRBV6-1 with TRBJ1-5; D is undetermined. CDR1 and CDR2 (germline): MNHNS, SASEGT. The CDR3 has 18 residues. Trimming stripped 0 bases from V and 2 bases from J, with 17 bases between. The CDR3 reads CASSEAEAGPRGNQPQHF. The CDR3 nucleotides read TGTGCCAGCAGTGAAGCGGAAGCAGGCCCTCGAGGCAATCAGCCCCAGCATTTT.

Only a few counts were recorded for this clone. The chain links TRBV19 to TRBJ2-3; possible D gene TRBD1, 6 bases. V was cut by 3 bases and J by 9 bases, with 16 bases left in between. Germline lookup yields CDR1 LNHDA and CDR2 SQIVND (reference sequence). The length of the CDR3 is 14 residues. The CDR3 loop reads CASSIPLGTRTQYF. The CDR3 nucleotides are TGTGCCAGTAGTATTCCTCTAGGGACACGGACGCAGTATTTT.

This clone was seen more than once but under ten times. This chain links TRBV28 with TRBJ2-7, with TRBD1 matching 7 bases. With 3 bases clipped from V and 2 bases from J, the junction kept 7 bases outside the gene matches. Germline lookup yields CDR1 MDHEN and CDR2 SYDVKM. The CDR3 runs 15 residues. As DNA, the CDR3 is TGTGCCAGCAGTTTTGCCCCCGGGACAGCCTACGAGCAGTACTTC. Translating gives CASSFAPGTAYEQYF.

This sequence joins TRBV19 and TRBJ2-3; possibly TRBD1 for D (5 bases). Trimming took off 5 bases at V and 8 bases at J, with 17 bases between the two ends. The V gene's germline CDR1 is LNHDA and CDR2 SQIVND (reference sequence). The CDR3 sequence is 14 residues long. CDR3 DNA: TGTGCCAGTAGTCTTCACGAGGACATTCGTACGCAGTATTTT. This translates into CASSLHEDIRTQYF.

Note on this clone: The junction differs from germline at one of its ends, possibly a read error. The V call is TRBV29-1, the J call TRBJ1-4; 10 bases are a match to TRBD1. The CDR3 is 14 amino acids. Germline CDR1 reads SQVTM; CDR2 reads ANQGSEA. CDR3 nucleotide sequence: TGCAGCGTCGAAGACAGGGGGCGCGGAGAAAAACTGTTTTTT. Translated, it gives CSVEDRGRGEKLFF. The full variable domain, completed using reference TRBV29-1 and TRBJ1-4, is SAVISQKPSRDICQRGTSLTIQCQVDSQVTMMFWYRQQPGQSLTLIATANQGSEATYESGFVIDKFPISRPNLTFSTLTVSNMSPEDSSIYLCSVEDRGRGEKLFFGSGTQLSVL.

V is TRBV30 and J is TRBJ1-6; D remains unclear. In germline, CDR1 is GTSNPN, CDR2 SVGIG (reference sequence). With 1 base removed from V and 0 bases from J, the gap between germline ends came to 7 bases. The CDR3 extends over 15 amino acids. For the CDR3, the DNA is TGTGCCTGGAGTGGCCCGAGCTCCTATAATTCACCCCTCCACTTT. This encodes CAWSGPSSYNSPLHF.

The chain links TRBV4-3 to TRBJ2-1; 9 bases agree with TRBD2. The ends lost 1 base at V and 0 bases at J; junction bases unmatched: 13. The germline gives CDR1 LGHNA, CDR2 YSLEER. The CDR3 is 20 amino acids. CDR3 residues: CASSQVSLAGFTSSYNEQFF. The CDR3 nucleotides read TGCGCCAGCAGCCAAGTAAGCCTAGCGGGATTCACGAGCTCCTACAATGAGCAGTTCTTC.

The V and J genes are TRBV7-8 and TRBJ2-2; TRBD2 aligns across 9 bases. The ends lost 4 bases at V and 4 bases at J; junction bases unmatched: 7. The CDR3 sequence is 16 residues long. The germline V gene encodes CDR1 SGHVS and CDR2 FQNEAQ. The CDR3 here is CASSSSGVWGTGELFF. CDR3 in DNA: TGTGCCAGCAGCTCTAGCGGGGTCTGGGGCACCGGGGAGCTGTTTTTT.

This clone turned up a few times. This rearrangement joins TRBV7-8 to TRBJ2-7; 9 bases are shared with TRBD2. V was pared by 5 bases and J by 3 bases, with 11 bases of the junction left unmatched. Looked up from germline, CDR1 is SGHVS and CDR2 is FQNEAQ. CDR3 size: 16 residues. DNA of the CDR3: TGTGCCAGCAGCCCACGAATGGCGGGAGGGGGCTACGAGCAGTACTTC. As protein: CASSPRMAGGGYEQYF.

This chain connects TRBV29-1 to TRBJ1-3; 11 positions match TRBD1. V dropped 7 bases and J dropped 3; count of bases not matched to a gene: 5. Germline V gene sequence: CDR1 SQVTM, CDR2 ANQGSEA. This CDR3 is 14 amino acids long. The CDR3 loop reads CSAGQGAVGNTIYF. The CDR3 bases are TGCAGCGCCGGACAGGGGGCGGTTGGAAACACCATATATTTT.

The genes are TRBV7-9 and TRBJ1-2; weak D call: TRBD1 (5 bases). Germline CDR1 SEHNR, CDR2 FQNEAQ (reference sequence). The V gene lost 5 bases and the J gene lost 3 bases, with 10 bases spanning the gap. The CDR3 runs to 13 residues. In DNA form, the CDR3 reads TGTGCCAGCAGCCCGGACATCGACTATGGCTACACCTTC. This codes for CASSPDIDYGYTF.

V usage is TRBV6-1 and J usage is TRBJ1-5; D gene ambiguous. Trimming removed 4 bases from V and 4 bases from J, with 8 bases in between. Per germline, CDR1 MNHNS and CDR2 SASEGT. The CDR3 covers 13 residues. CDR3 amino acids: CASSGQENQPQHF. CDR3 in DNA: TGTGCCAGCAGTGGGCAGGAAAATCAGCCCCAGCATTTT.